Listed below are T cell receptor beta chains from one sample, sequenced in a study of response to subunit inactivated influenza vaccine. TCRdb ran MiXCR on the RT-PCR reads and lists one entry per CDR3 protein. The profile shows roughly 570,000 distinct CDR3 sequences, approximately 12% of them singletons. Sequencing used PBMCs from blood, obtained roughly 6 weeks after vaccination. Every receptor here comes from a middle-aged man who received an inactivated influenza vaccine. The CDR3 runs from the conserved cysteine through the conserved F or W. Fields, in order: clone size, J gene, D gene, V gene, CDR3 protein, CDR3 DNA. A D gene is named only where the DNA matches it firmly. The listing skips clone size in some rows; elsewhere it reads once, few, many or a size class.

NA TRBJ2-5 NA TRBV15 CATSRGRGWETQYF TGTGCCACCAGCAGAGGTCGAGGCTGGGAGACCCAGTACTTC
NA TRBJ2-1 TRBD2 TRBV5-1 CASSPLAGGGNNEQFF TGCGCCAGCAGCCCCCTAGCGGGAGGAGGTAACAATGAGCAGTTCTTC
NA TRBJ2-4 TRBD1 TRBV6-1 CASSRDRGYAKNIQYF TGTGCCAGCAGCCGGGACAGGGGTTATGCCAAAAACATTCAGTACTTC
NA TRBJ1-5 NA TRBV6-5 CASSYVPRANSNQPQHF TGTGCCAGCAGTTATGTTCCAAGGGCAAATAGCAATCAGCCCCAGCATTTT
few TRBJ1-2 NA TRBV20-1 CSASLRTGFSGYTF TGCAGTGCTAGCCTAAGGACGGGTTTTAGCGGCTACACCTTC
few TRBJ1-6 NA TRBV9 CASSVDINYNSPLHF TGTGCCAGCAGCGTAGATATTAACTATAATTCACCCCTCCACTTT
NA TRBJ1-5 NA TRBV6-2/TRBV6-3 CASSGGNNNQPQHF TGTGCCAGCAGTGGGGGGAATAACAATCAGCCCCAGCATTTT
NA TRBJ2-7 TRBD1 TRBV12-3/TRBV12-4 CASEQGVSYEQYF TGTGCCAGCGAACAGGGGGTTTCCTACGAGCAGTACTTC
few TRBJ2-3 TRBD1 TRBV28 CASREVQGAESTDTQYF TGTGCCAGCAGGGAAGTACAGGGGGCTGAATCCACAGATACGCAGTATTTT
few TRBJ2-7 TRBD2 TRBV5-1 CASKSSGTSVSYEQYF TGCGCCAGCAAATCGTCCGGGACTAGCGTCTCCTACGAGCAGTACTTC
NA TRBJ2-5 TRBD2 TRBV4-1 CVSSSLGLAGGPHAETQYF TGCGTCAGCAGCTCATTGGGACTAGCGGGGGGGCCTCACGCAGAGACCCAGTACTTC
NA TRBJ2-1 NA TRBV27 CASGPSVHPYNEQFF TGTGCCAGCGGACCTAGCGTACATCCCTACAATGAGCAGTTCTTC
NA TRBJ1-3 TRBD1 TRBV10-3 CAISEFGTVSGNTIYF TGTGCCATCAGTGAATTCGGGACAGTCTCTGGAAACACCATATATTTT
few TRBJ2-7 NA TRBV2 CASSEVQGAYEQYF TGTGCCAGCAGTGAGGTACAGGGCGCCTACGAGCAGTACTTC
few TRBJ1-5 NA TRBV12-3/TRBV12-4 CASSIDRFNQPQHF TGTGCCAGCAGCATCGACAGGTTCAATCAGCCCCAGCATTTT
few TRBJ2-1 TRBD2 TRBV20-1 CSAREGTRSYNEQFF TGCAGTGCTAGAGAGGGGACTAGGTCGTACAATGAGCAGTTCTTC
few TRBJ1-2 NA TRBV7-9 CASSLPGRGGYTF TGTGCCAGCAGCTTACCAGGGAGGGGAGGCTACACCTTC
few TRBJ2-2 NA TRBV24-1 CATSDSRTVTGELFF TGTGCCACCAGTGATTCTCGGACGGTCACCGGGGAGCTGTTTTTT
NA TRBJ2-3 TRBD1 TRBV7-2 CASRTGQTDTQYF TGTGCCAGCAGAACGGGACAGACAGATACGCAGTATTTT
NA TRBJ2-5 NA TRBV7-8 CASSPGRIGLGNQETQYF TGTGCCAGCAGCCCGGGAAGAATAGGTTTGGGAAACCAAGAGACCCAGTACTTC
few TRBJ2-3 TRBD1 TRBV12-3/TRBV12-4 CASRAPTGSSTDTQYF TGTGCCAGCAGAGCCCCGACAGGGTCCAGCACAGATACGCAGTATTTT
many TRBJ2-2 NA TRBV5-5 CASSLELDGPGELFF TGTGCCAGCAGCTTGGAACTAGATGGCCCCGGGGAGCTGTTTTTT
few TRBJ2-7 NA TRBV5-1 CASSAGPAGEQYF TGCGCCAGCAGCGCGGGACCTGCGGGCGAGCAGTACTTC